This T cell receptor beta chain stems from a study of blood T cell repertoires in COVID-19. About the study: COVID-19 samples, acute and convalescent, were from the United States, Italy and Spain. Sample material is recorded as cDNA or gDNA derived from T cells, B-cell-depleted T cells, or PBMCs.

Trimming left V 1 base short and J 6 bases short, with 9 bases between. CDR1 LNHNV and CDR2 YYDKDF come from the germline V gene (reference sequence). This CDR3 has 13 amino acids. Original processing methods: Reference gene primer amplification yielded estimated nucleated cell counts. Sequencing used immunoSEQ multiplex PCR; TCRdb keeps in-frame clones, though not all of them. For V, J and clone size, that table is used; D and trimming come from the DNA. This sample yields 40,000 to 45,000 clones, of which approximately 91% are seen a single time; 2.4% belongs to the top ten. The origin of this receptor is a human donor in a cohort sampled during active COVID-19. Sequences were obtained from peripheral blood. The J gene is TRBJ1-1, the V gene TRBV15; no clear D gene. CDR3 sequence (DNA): TGTGCCACCAGCAGAGGCCAACTCTCTGAAGCTTTCTTT. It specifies CATSRGQLSEAFF. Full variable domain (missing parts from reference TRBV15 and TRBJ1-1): DAMVIQNPRYQVTQFGKPVTLSCSQTLNHNVMYWYQQKSSQAPKLLFHYYDKDFNNEADTPDNFQSRRPNTSFCFLDIRSPGLGDTAMYLCATSRGQLSEAFFGQGTRLTVV.